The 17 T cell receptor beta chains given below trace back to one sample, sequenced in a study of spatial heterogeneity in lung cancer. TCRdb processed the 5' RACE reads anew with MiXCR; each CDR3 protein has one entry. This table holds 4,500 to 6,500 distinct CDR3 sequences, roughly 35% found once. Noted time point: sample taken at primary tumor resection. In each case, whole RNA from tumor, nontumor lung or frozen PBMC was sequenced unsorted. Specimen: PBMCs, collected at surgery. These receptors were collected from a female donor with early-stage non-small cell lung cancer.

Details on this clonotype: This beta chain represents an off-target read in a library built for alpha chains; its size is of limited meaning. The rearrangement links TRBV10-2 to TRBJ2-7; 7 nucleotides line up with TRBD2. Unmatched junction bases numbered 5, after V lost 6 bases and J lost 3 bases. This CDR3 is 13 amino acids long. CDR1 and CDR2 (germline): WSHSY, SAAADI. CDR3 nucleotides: TGCGCCAGCAGCCCCCTAGCGGTCTACGAGCAGTACTTC. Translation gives CASSPLAVYEQYF.

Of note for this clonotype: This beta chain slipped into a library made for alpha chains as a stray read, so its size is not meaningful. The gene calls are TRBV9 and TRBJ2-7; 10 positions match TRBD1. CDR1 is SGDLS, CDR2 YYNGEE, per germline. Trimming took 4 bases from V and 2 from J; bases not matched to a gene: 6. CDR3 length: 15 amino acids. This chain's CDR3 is CASSSGQGVTYEQYF. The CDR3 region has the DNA TGTGCCAGCAGCAGCGGACAGGGGGTGACCTACGAGCAGTACTTC.

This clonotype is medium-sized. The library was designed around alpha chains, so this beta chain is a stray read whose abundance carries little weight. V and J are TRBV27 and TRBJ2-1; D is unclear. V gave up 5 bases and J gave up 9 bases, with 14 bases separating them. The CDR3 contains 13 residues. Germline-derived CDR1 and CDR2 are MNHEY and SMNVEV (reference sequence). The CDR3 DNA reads TGTGCCAGCAGTACACCGACGTGGGGTGAGCAGTTCTTC. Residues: CASSTPTWGEQFF.

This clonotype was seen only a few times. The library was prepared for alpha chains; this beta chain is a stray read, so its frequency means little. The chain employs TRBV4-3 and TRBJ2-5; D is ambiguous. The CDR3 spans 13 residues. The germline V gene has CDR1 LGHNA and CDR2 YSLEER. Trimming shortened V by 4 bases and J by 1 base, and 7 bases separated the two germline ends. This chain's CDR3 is CASSRSIQETQYF. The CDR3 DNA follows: TGCGCCAGCAGCCGTTCTATCCAAGAGACCCAGTACTTC.

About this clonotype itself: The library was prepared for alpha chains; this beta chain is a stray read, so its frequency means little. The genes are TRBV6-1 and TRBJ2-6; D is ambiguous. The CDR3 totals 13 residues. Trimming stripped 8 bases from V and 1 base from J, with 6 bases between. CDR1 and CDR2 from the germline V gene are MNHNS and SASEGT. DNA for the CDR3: TGTGCCAGCTACCGGTCTGGGGCCAACGTCCTGACTTTC. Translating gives CASYRSGANVLTF.

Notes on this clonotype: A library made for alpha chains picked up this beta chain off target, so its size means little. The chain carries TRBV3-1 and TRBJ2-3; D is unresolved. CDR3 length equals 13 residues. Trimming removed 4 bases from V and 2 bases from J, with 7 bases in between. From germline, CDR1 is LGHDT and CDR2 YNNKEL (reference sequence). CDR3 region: CASSPDLTDTQYF. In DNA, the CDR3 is TGTGCCAGCAGCCCAGACCTCACAGATACGCAGTATTTT.

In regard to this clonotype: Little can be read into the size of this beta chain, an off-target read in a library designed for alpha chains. CDR3 in DNA: TGTGCCAGCAGCCTACAGGGCAGGGACGACGAGCAGTACTTC. Encoded protein: CASSLQGRDDEQYF. This chain joins TRBV4-2 and TRBJ2-7, with a tentative D call TRBD1 (6 bases). Per germline, CDR1 LGHNA and CDR2 YNFKEQ. This CDR3 is 14 amino acids long. Trimming stripped 4 bases from V and 5 bases from J, with 15 bases between.

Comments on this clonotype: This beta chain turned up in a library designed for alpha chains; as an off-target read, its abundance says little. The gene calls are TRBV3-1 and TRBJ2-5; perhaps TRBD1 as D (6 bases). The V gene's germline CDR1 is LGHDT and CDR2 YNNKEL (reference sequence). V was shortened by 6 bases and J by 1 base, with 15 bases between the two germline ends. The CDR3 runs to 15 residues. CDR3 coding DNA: TGTGCCAGCAGTTTTTCTAGCAGGGGCCAAGAGACCCAGTACTTC. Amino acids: CASSFSSRGQETQYF.

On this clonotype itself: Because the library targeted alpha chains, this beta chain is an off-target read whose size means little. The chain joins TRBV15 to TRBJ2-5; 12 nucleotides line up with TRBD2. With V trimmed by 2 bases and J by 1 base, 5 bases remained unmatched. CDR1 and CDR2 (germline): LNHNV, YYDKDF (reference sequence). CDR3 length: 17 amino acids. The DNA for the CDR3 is TGTGCCACCAGCAGAACCTTGACTAGCGGGGGCCAAGAGACCCAGTACTTC. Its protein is CATSRTLTSGGQETQYF.

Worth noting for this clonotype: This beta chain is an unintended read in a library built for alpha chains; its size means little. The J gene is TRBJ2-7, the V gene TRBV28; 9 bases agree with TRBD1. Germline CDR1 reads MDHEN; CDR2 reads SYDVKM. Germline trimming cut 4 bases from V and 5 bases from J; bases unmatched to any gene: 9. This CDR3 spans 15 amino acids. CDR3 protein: CASSSAGQGIHEQYF. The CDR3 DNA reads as TGTGCCAGCAGTTCCGCGGGACAGGGCATCCACGAGCAGTACTTC.

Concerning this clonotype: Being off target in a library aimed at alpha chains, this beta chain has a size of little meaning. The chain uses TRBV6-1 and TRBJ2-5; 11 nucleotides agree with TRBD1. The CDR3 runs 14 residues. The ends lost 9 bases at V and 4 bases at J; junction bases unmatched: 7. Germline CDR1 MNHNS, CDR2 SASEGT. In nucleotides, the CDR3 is TGTGCCAGTAACCGGGACAGGGGGAGAGAGACCCAGTACTTC. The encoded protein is CASNRDRGRETQYF.

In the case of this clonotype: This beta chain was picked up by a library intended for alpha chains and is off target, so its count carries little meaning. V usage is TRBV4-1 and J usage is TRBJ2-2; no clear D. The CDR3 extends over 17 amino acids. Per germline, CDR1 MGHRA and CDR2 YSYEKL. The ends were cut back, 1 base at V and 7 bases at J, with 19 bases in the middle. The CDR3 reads CASSQGLFGFRDGELFF. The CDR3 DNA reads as TGCGCCAGCAGCCAAGGATTATTCGGGTTTCGAGACGGGGAGCTGTTTTTT.

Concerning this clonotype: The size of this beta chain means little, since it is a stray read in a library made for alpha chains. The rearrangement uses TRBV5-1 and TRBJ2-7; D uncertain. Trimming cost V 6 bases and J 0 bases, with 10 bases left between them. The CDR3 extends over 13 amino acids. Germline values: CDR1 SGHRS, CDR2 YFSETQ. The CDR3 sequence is CASIEENSYEQYF. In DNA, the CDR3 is TGCGCCAGCATAGAGGAGAACTCCTACGAGCAGTACTTC.

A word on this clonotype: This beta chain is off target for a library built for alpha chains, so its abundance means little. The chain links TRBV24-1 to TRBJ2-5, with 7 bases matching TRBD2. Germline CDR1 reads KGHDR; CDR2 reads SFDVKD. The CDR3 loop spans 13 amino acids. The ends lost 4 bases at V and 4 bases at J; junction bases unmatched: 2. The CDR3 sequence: CATSEGGRETQYF. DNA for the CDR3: TGTGCCACCAGTGAGGGAGGGAGAGAGACCCAGTACTTC.

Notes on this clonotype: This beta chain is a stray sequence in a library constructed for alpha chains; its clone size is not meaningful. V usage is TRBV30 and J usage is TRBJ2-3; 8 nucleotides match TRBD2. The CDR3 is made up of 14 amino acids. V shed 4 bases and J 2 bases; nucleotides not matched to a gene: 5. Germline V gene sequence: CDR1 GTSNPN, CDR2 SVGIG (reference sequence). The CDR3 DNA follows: TGTGCCTGGACACCCGGACTAGCCACAGATACGCAGTATTTT. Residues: CAWTPGLATDTQYF. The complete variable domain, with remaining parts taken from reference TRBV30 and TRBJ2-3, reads SQTIHQWPATLVQPVGSPLSLECTVEGTSNPNLYWYRQAAGRGLQLLFYSVGIGQISSEVPQNLSASRPQDRQFILSSKKLLLSDSGFYLCAWTPGLATDTQYFGPGTRLTVL.

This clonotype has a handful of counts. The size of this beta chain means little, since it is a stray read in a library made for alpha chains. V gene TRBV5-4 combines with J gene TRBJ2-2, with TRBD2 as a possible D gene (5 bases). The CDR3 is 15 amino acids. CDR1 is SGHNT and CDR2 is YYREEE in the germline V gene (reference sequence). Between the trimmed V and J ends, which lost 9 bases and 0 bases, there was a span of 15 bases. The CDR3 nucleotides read TGTGCCACCTCGAGGACTTTCGCGAACACCGGGGAGCTGTTTTTT. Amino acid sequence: CATSRTFANTGELFF.

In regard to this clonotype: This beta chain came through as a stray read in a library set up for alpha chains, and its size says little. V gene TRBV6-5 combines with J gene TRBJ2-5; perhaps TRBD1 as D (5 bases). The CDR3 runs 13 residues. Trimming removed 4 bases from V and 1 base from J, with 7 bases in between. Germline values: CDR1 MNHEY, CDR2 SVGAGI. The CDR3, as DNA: TGTGCCAGCAGTTGGGGCTCCCAAGAGACCCAGTACTTC. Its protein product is CASSWGSQETQYF.